This T cell receptor (beta chain) was found in a study of CD4 and CD8 cells across lung adenocarcinoma regions. Samples came from patients with localized non-small cell lung adenocarcinoma. Note on this clonotype: In this CDR3 the conserved last residue, phenylalanine or tryptophan, is missing, so a read error is likely. Because the CDR3's place on the DNA is in doubt, the DNA is left out and the CDR3 is given as listed by TCRdb.

TCRdb reprocessed the PCR reads with MiXCR, giving one entry per CDR3 protein. The sample includes roughly 20,000 distinct CDR3 sequences, 50% to 55% seen only once; the top ten take about 25%. Counting both end residues, the CDR3 totals 15 amino acids. CDR1 and CDR2 (germline): MNHEY, SMNVEV (reference sequence). The receptor was isolated from a female donor with lung adenocarcinoma. The CD4 and CD8 labels of this study may be unreliable. The V call is TRBV27, the J call TRBJ2-5; whether TRBD1, the table's D call, matches the DNA was not checked. Specimen: CD8+ T cells from the center of a lung tumor. CDR3 sequence reads: CASSSDRGEPATWFS.